A selection of T cell receptor beta chains follows, all from one sample in a study of cytomegalovirus exposure and HLA in healthy donors. Measured with immunoSEQ multiplex PCR; TCRdb has only the in-frame clones, and not every one. This table has approximately 120,000 clones, 65% to 90% appearing once. Sequencing was done on a sample of PBMCs. These receptors were collected from a woman under 40 in good health and CMV-seronegative. Each CDR3 is given with its conserved first and last residue. A D gene is named only where the DNA matches it firmly. Only part of the rows carry a size: once, few, many, or a class if the clone is expanded.

CDR3	DNA	V	J	size	length	D
CASRSGTTPYNEQFF	TGTGCCAGCAGGTCCGGGACTACCCCCTACAATGAGCAGTTCTTC	TRBV6-5	TRBJ2-1	.	15	TRBD2
CASSYSSSGSAWQYF	TGTGCCAGCAGTTACTCGAGTAGCGGGAGTGCGTGGCAGTACTTC	TRBV6-5	TRBJ2-7	.	15	TRBD2
CASSLGFLSNQPQHF	TGTGCCAGCAGTTTGGGCTTTCTTAGCAATCAGCCCCAGCATTTT	TRBV6-5	TRBJ1-5	.	15	.
CASSPLSEPTEAFF	TGCGCCAGCAGCCCCCTTTCGGAGCCCACTGAAGCTTTCTTT	TRBV4-1	TRBJ1-1	.	14	.
CASSRQTNQPQHF	TGTGCCAGCAGCCGACAAACGAATCAGCCCCAGCATTTT	TRBV7-2	TRBJ1-5	.	13	.
CASSVPLRGGAYEQYF	TGTGCCAGCAGCGTGCCTCTTAGAGGGGGGGCCTACGAGCAGTACTTC	TRBV7-9	TRBJ2-7	once	16	.
CASSPTTGTYAEAFF	TGCGCCAGCAGCCCAACGACAGGGACGTACGCTGAAGCTTTCTTT	TRBV5-1	TRBJ1-1	.	15	TRBD1
CASSSTRTIGGPTDF	TGTGCCAGCAGTTCGACCCGAACCATAGGGGGCCCTACGGACTTC	TRBV6-5	TRBJ1-2	.	15	TRBD1
CASSLGGLPYEQYF	TGTGCCAGCAGCTTGGGAGGACTGCCCTACGAGCAGTACTTC	TRBV5-4	TRBJ2-7	.	14	.
CASRPDRNSPLHF	TGTGCCAGCAGACCAGACAGAAATTCACCCCTCCACTTT	TRBV28	TRBJ1-6	.	13	.
CASSFSRPYEQYF	TGTGCCAGCAGCTTCTCGCGGCCCTACGAGCAGTACTTC	TRBV7-2	TRBJ2-7	.	13	.
CASSTTGANYGYTF	TGTGCCAGTTCCACGACAGGGGCAAACTATGGCTACACCTTC	TRBV19	TRBJ1-2	once	14	TRBD1